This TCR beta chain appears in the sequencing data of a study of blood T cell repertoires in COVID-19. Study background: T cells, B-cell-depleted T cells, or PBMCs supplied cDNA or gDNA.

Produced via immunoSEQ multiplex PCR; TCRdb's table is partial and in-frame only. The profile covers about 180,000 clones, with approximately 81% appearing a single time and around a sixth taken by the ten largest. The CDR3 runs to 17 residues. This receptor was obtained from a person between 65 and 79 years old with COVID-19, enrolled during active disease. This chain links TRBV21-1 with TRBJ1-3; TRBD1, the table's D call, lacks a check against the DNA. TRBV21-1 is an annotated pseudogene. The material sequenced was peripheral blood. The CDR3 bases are TGTGCCAGCAGCAAACCGGGACAGAAAAAATCTGGAAACACCATATATTTT. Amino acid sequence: CASSKPGQKKSGNTIYF.